The rows below give T cell receptor beta chains drawn from one sample of a study of long-term antiretroviral therapy in people with HIV. The protocol was immunoSEQ multiplex PCR, while the TCRdb copy is restricted to in-frame clones and leaves out a portion. The table has tens of thousands of clones, 86% seen once; the top ten hold 4%. The sample here was unsorted PBMCs, taken 1.2 years after starting antiretroviral therapy. These receptors originate from a woman between 50 and 59 years old with HIV. Each CDR3 is given with its conserved first and last residue. The D gene is left open where the match is weak. Clone size is given for some rows only: seen once, a few or many times, or a class if the clone is expanded.

abundance,v_gene,d_gene,j_gene,CDR3nt,CDR3aa
-,TRBV5-6,-,TRBJ1-1,TGTGCCAGCAGCTTGTCAGGGGTCACTGAAGCTTTCTTT,CASSLSGVTEAFF
few,TRBV9,-,TRBJ1-6,TGTGCCAGCAGCGTAGATGCCAGAGTTAATTCACCCCTCCACTTT,CASSVDARVNSPLHF
-,TRBV7-3,TRBD2,TRBJ2-5,TGTGCCAGCAGCCCAGCCGGGGGGTTGGAGACCCAGTACTTC,CASSPAGGLETQYF
-,TRBV9,TRBD1,TRBJ1-2,TGTGCCAGCAGCGACACAGGGGTTGGCTACACCTTC,CASSDTGVGYTF
-,TRBV9,TRBD1,TRBJ1-6,TGTGCCAGCAGCGTCGGCTCGGGCAGGGGGCAAGGATCACCCCTCCACTTT,CASSVGSGRGQGSPLHF
-,TRBV9,-,TRBJ2-1,TGTGCCAGCAGCGTAGGTATCGGTGGGTATCCCTGGAATGAGCAGTTCTTC,CASSVGIGGYPWNEQFF
once,TRBV19,-,TRBJ1-1,TGTGCCAGTAGTATGGGGGGGGCGTACAAAGGGAACACTGAAGCTTTCTTT,CASSMGGAYKGNTEAFF
-,TRBV11-2,-,TRBJ1-6,TGTGCCAGCAGCCCGAGGGGGGCTAATTCACCCCTCCACTTT,CASSPRGANSPLHF
-,TRBV6-4,TRBD1,TRBJ2-1,TGTGCCAGCAGTGAGTCGGCAGGGGGCGGAGATGAGCAGTTCTTC,CASSESAGGGDEQFF
-,TRBV15,-,TRBJ2-6,TGTGCCACCAGCAGTTGGACAGTGGACTCTGGGGCCAACGTCCTGACTTTC,CATSSWTVDSGANVLTF
-,TRBV6-6,-,TRBJ1-3,TGTGCCAGCAGTTATACCGATCCGCGTTCGTGGGACACCATATATTTT,CASSYTDPRSWDTIYF
-,TRBV9,-,TRBJ2-7,TGTGCCAGCAGCGTAGACCCAGGCCTATACGAGCAGTACTTC,CASSVDPGLYEQYF
-,TRBV5-8,TRBD1,TRBJ1-1,TGTGCCAGCAGAGTGACAGGGGGCACTGAAGCTTTCTTT,CASRVTGGTEAFF
-,TRBV6-5,-,TRBJ2-2,TGTGCCAGCACAAGAGGTTTACGGAACACCGGGGAGCTGTTTTTT,CASTRGLRNTGELFF
-,TRBV2,TRBD1,TRBJ1-4,TGTGCCAGCAGTGTCGCGACAGGGGGTGAAAAACTGTTTTTT,CASSVATGGEKLFF
few,TRBV6-5,-,TRBJ2-1,TGTGCCAGCAGTTCCGGTGGGGACTCCTACAATGAGCAGTTCTTC,CASSSGGDSYNEQFF
-,TRBV29-1,TRBD1,TRBJ1-4,TGCAGCGCCGTCCCGGGACAGGGGGAAAAACTGTTTTTT,CSAVPGQGEKLFF
-,TRBV11-2,TRBD2,TRBJ2-6,TGTGCCAGCGAGACTAGCCAAAGCTCTGGGGCCAACGTCCTGACTTTC,CASETSQSSGANVLTF
-,TRBV6-1,-,TRBJ1-1,TGTGCCAGCCGAGATGAGGGTATGCCGGACACTGAAGCTTTCTTT,CASRDEGMPDTEAFF
-,TRBV4-3,-,TRBJ2-1,TGCGCCAGCAGCCAAGAAGGTAGCACTAGCTCCTACAATGAGCAGTTCTTC,CASSQEGSTSSYNEQFF
-,TRBV5-1,-,TRBJ2-5,TGCGCCAGCAGCTTGTTGAGTTTCCAAGAGACCCAGTACTTC,CASSLLSFQETQYF
-,TRBV4-2,-,TRBJ1-1,TGTGCCAGCAGCCAAGATCCGGGAATGAACACTGAAGCTTTCTTT,CASSQDPGMNTEAFF
-,TRBV7-3,-,TRBJ2-2,TGTGCCAGCAGTTTCAACGCGAACACCGGGGAGCTGTTTTTT,CASSFNANTGELFF
-,TRBV5-6,-,TRBJ1-6,TGTGCCAGCAGCTTGCGCCAGTATAATTCACCCCTCCACTTT,CASSLRQYNSPLHF
-,TRBV5-1,TRBD1,TRBJ1-4,TGCGCCAGCAGCTTGGATCGGACAGGGGGCTGGAAAGGTGAAAAACTGTTTTTT,CASSLDRTGGWKGEKLFF
-,TRBV19,-,TRBJ1-6,TGTGCCAGTAGTAACCGGGACACGGGTTCACCCCTCCACTTT,CASSNRDTGSPLHF
-,TRBV9,-,TRBJ2-2,TGTGCCAGCAGCGTACGTACCATTTACCGGGACGGAAAGACGAACACCGGGGAGCTGTTTTTT,CASSVRTIYRDGKTNTGELFF
-,TRBV19,-,TRBJ2-4,TGTGCCAGCTCCGCGAGGGAAAACATTCAGTACTTC,CASSARENIQYF
-,TRBV5-6,-,TRBJ2-5,TGTGCCAGCAGCCATCGACGGGATTTAATCGAGTACTTC,CASSHRRDLIEYF
-,TRBV13,TRBD1,TRBJ1-2,TGTGCCAGCAGCTTCAGGGGGCTTCGGCGGGGCTACACCTTC,CASSFRGLRRGYTF
-,TRBV7-6,TRBD1,TRBJ1-3,TGTGCCAGCACCCGGGGGGAGGGGGCCGGAAACACCATATATTTT,CASTRGEGAGNTIYF
-,TRBV30,-,TRBJ2-7,TGTGCCTGGAGTCCAGACTATAAGGGGCAGCAGTACTTC,CAWSPDYKGQQYF
-,TRBV18,-,TRBJ2-7,TGTGCCAGCTCACCGACAAACGGCCACGAGCAGTACTTC,CASSPTNGHEQYF
-,TRBV6-6,-,TRBJ2-5,TGTGCCAGCACCCGGGGGGAGACCCAGTACTTC,CASTRGETQYF
-,TRBV9,-,TRBJ1-1,TGTGCCAGCACGCTAGGGTGGGGGGGTGACACTGAAGCTTTCTTT,CASTLGWGGDTEAFF
few,TRBV7-7,-,TRBJ2-2,TGTGCTAGCAGCTTAGGGGACATACCCGGGGAGCTGTTTTTT,CASSLGDIPGELFF
-,TRBV19,-,TRBJ2-3,TGTGCCAGTAGTCGACTCCCGGCGGGCACAGATACGCAGTATTTT,CASSRLPAGTDTQYF
-,TRBV19,-,TRBJ2-1,TGTGCCAGTAGTATAGGGACTCCCCGAAGGAGCTCCTACAATGAGCAGTTCTTC,CASSIGTPRRSSYNEQFF
-,TRBV6-5,-,TRBJ2-7,TGTGCCAGCAGTTCTACTGGCTACGAGCAGTACTTC,CASSSTGYEQYF
-,TRBV9,-,TRBJ2-3,TGTGCCAGCAGCGTACAACAGGGCACAGATACGCAGTATTTT,CASSVQQGTDTQYF
-,TRBV29-1,-,TRBJ2-7,TGCAGCGTTGTGGGGGGGCCACACTACGAGCAGTACTTC,CSVVGGPHYEQYF
-,TRBV19,-,TRBJ1-3,TGTGCCAGTAGTATAGAATGGGGGGCACTGACTGGAAACACCATATATTTT,CASSIEWGALTGNTIYF
-,TRBV5-1,-,TRBJ1-1,TGCGCCAGCAGCCCAGCCGCAGGAACGACTGGGAACACTGAAGCTTTCTTT,CASSPAAGTTGNTEAFF
once,TRBV7-3,TRBD1,TRBJ2-6,TGTGCCAGCAGCGCAGGTTCGGACAGGGGGTCTGGGGCCAACGTCCTGACTTTC,CASSAGSDRGSGANVLTF
-,TRBV5-4,-,TRBJ1-6,TGTGCCAGCAGCCACGCCGTTGAGTATAATTCACCCCTCCACTTT,CASSHAVEYNSPLHF
-,TRBV6-1,-,TRBJ1-4,TGTGCCAGCAGTGAAGGGCAGGGAGGAAATGAAAAACTGTTTTTT,CASSEGQGGNEKLFF
-,TRBV9,-,TRBJ1-6,TGTGCCAGCAGCCCCGCCGGACGCACTCTGTCCCCCCTCCACTTT,CASSPAGRTLSPLHF
-,TRBV5-5,-,TRBJ1-3,TGTGCCAGCAGTCCCGGGGGGGCTGGAAACACCATATATTTT,CASSPGGAGNTIYF
-,TRBV27,-,TRBJ2-2,TGTGCCAGCAGTTTATCTAGGGTCACCGGGGAGCTGTTTTTT,CASSLSRVTGELFF
-,TRBV2,TRBD1,TRBJ1-2,TGTGCCAGCAGAAAAGCCGGGACAGGGTTTGACTATGGCTACACCTTC,CASRKAGTGFDYGYTF